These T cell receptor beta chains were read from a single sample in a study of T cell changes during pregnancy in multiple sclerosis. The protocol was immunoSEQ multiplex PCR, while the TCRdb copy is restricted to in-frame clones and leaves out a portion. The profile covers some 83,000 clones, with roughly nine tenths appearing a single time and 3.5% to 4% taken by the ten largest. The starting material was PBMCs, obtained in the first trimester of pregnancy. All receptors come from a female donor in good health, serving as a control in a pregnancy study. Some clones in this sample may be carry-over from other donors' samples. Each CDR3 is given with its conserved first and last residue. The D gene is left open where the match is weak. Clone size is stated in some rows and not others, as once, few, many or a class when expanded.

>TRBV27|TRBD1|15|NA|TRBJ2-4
TGTGCCAGCAGTTTAATGGACAGGGGGCTTCACATTCAGTACTTC
CASSLMDRGLHIQYF
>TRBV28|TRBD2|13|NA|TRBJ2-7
TGTGCCACTATTAGCGGGAGTCGCTACGAGCAGTACTTC
CATISGSRYEQYF
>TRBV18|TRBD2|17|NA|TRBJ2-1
TGTGCCAGCTCACCACCGGGGGGGATAGGGTCCTACAATGAGCAGTTCTTC
CASSPPGGIGSYNEQFF
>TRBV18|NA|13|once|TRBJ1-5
TGTGCCAGCTCGCAACGGGGGAATCAGCCCCAGCATTTT
CASSQRGNQPQHF
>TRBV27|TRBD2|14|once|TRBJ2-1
TGTGCCAGCAGCGATAGCGGGAGTAGGAATGAGCAGTTCTTC
CASSDSGSRNEQFF
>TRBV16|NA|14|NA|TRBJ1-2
TGTGCCAGCAGCCGGGTGAACCGGGACTATGGCTACACCTTC
CASSRVNRDYGYTF
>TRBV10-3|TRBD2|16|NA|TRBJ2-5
TGTGCCATCAGGACTAGCGGGAGCTCTGGGGGAGAGACCCAGTACTTC
CAIRTSGSSGGETQYF
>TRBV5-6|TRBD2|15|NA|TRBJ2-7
TGTGCCAGCAGCTTGGCACTAGCGGGAGAGTGGGAGCAGTACTTC
CASSLALAGEWEQYF
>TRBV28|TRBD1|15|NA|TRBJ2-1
TGTGCCAGCAGGCGCCCCACAGGGGTCTTGGATGAGCAGTTCTTC
CASRRPTGVLDEQFF
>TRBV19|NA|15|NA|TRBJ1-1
TGTGCCAGTAGTATAGACCCAGGGGCCCTCACTGAAGCTTTCTTT
CASSIDPGALTEAFF
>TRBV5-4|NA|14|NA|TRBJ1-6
TGTGCCAGCAGCTTGGGGGGGCGACGGTCACCCCTCCACTTT
CASSLGGRRSPLHF
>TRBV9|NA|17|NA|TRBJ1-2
TGTGCCAGCAGCACCCCGAGAGCAGGGGATGCTAACTATGGCTACACCTTC
CASSTPRAGDANYGYTF
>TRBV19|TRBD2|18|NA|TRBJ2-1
TGTGCCAGTAGTATATTCCTAATTCTCAGCGGGAAAAACAATGAGCAGTTCTTC
CASSIFLILSGKNNEQFF
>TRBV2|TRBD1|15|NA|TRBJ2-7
TGTGCCAGCAGTGAAGTACCGGGACAGGTCCCCGAGCAGTACTTC
CASSEVPGQVPEQYF
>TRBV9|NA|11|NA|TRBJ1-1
TGTGCCAGCAGCCCTTCCGGGGAAGCTTTCTTT
CASSPSGEAFF
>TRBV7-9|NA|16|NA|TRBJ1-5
TGTGCCAGCAGCTTAGGGGTCGGGGAGTACAATCAGCCCCAGCATTTT
CASSLGVGEYNQPQHF
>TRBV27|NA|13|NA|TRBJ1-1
TGTGCCAGCAGTTTCGCCCAGGGCACTGAAGCTTTCTTT
CASSFAQGTEAFF
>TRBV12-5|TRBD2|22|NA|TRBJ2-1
TGTGCTAGTGGTTTGGATCGGACTAGCGGGAATCGGCACCCGGGTCGGGGCAATGAGCAGTTCTTC
CASGLDRTSGNRHPGRGNEQFF
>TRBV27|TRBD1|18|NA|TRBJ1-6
TGTGCCAGCAGTTTTGGGAGACAGGGAAGCTCCTATAATTCACCCCTCCACTTT
CASSFGRQGSSYNSPLHF
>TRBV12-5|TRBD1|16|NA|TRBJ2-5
TGTGCTAGTGGTTTGGATGGACAGGGACTTTCGGAGACCCAGTACTTC
CASGLDGQGLSETQYF
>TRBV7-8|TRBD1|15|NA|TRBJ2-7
TGTGCCAGCAGCCTCCGGGACAGTAGAACCTACGAGCAGTACTTC
CASSLRDSRTYEQYF
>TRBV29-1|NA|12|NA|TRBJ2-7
TGCAGCTTCTCCGGGACACAGTACGAGCAGTACTTC
CSFSGTQYEQYF
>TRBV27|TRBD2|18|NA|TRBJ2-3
TGTGCCAGCAGTTTAAATCTCTGGGCTAGCGGGGGCACAGATACGCAGTATTTT
CASSLNLWASGGTDTQYF
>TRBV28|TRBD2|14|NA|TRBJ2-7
TGTGCCAGCAGCCTCCTAGCGGCCTCCTACGAGCAGTACTTC
CASSLLAASYEQYF
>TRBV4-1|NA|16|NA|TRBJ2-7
TGCGCCAGCAGCCAAGTTGGGCGGGGGCCTTCCTACGAGCAGTACTTC
CASSQVGRGPSYEQYF
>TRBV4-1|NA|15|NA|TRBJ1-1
TGCGCCAGCAGCCAAGATTCAGGTCTGAACACTGAAGCTTTCTTT
CASSQDSGLNTEAFF
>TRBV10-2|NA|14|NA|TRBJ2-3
TGCGCCAGCAGCGCCACCGCCATCCAGGATACGCAGTATTTT
CASSATAIQDTQYF
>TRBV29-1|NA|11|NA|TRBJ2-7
TGCAGCGTTGAAAGTAGCGACGAGCAGTACTTC
CSVESSDEQYF
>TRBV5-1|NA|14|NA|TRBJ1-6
TGCGCCAGCAGCTTGTCAGGGTACAATTCACCCCTCCACTTT
CASSLSGYNSPLHF
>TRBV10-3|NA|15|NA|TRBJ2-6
TGTGCCATCAGACCACAGGGAGATGGGGCCAACGTCCTGACTTTC
CAIRPQGDGANVLTF
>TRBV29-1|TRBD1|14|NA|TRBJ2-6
TGCAGCGTTGGAGGGGGCTTTGGGGCCAACGTCCTGACTTTC
CSVGGGFGANVLTF